The sequence of this T cell receptor (beta chain) was determined in a study of shared clonotypes between healthy human individuals. Study-level points and caveats: In several donors, about 5% of naive CD4 clonotypes appeared in common.

Worth noting for this clone: Its antigen is still unknown.

Positively selected for CCR7, the CD45RO-negative cells used as naive CD8 cells excluded terminally differentiated effector memory CD45RA+ cells. Sequenced by immunoSEQ multiplex PCR; TCRdb stores in-frame clones only, minus some. Counted here are hundreds of thousands of clones, approximately 95% occurring once; the ten biggest clones make up over 0.1%. The CDR3 length is 16 residues. V shed 4 bases and J 0 bases; nucleotides not matched to a gene: 5. Germline CDR1 SGHDT, CDR2 YYEEEE. Material for sequencing was naive CD8+ T cells sorted from blood. The receptor was isolated from a woman in her twenties or thirties in good health. The J gene is TRBJ2-3, the V gene TRBV5-6, with 10 bases matching TRBD2. CDR3 amino acids: CASSLRTSGSTDTQYF. The CDR3 DNA reads TGTGCCAGCAGCCTGAGGACTAGCGGTAGCACAGATACGCAGTATTTT. The full variable domain, rest sourced from reference TRBV5-6 and TRBJ2-3, is DAGVTQSPTHLIKTRGQQVTLRCSPKSGHDTVSWYQQALGQGPQFIFQYYEEEERQRGNFPDRFSGHQFPNYSSELNVNALLLGDSALYLCASSLRTSGSTDTQYFGPGTRLTVL.